The present T cell receptor beta chain was sequenced within a study of vaccination effects on CD4 cells after COVID-19. Sequencing followed a ViraFEST assay step that expanded antigen-specific CD4+ T cells with viral peptide pools. The authors isolated CD4+ T cells after about eleven days of culture. Participants received two doses of either the BNT162b2 or mRNA-1273 vaccine. People in the vaccine group had not been infected with SARS-CoV-2 before, and their nucleocapsid antibodies were negative. Of note for this clone: The antigen remains undetermined.

The CDR3 is 17 amino acids. Trimming stripped 0 bases from V and 0 bases from J, with 10 bases between. Germline CDR1 reads SGHKS; CDR2 reads YYEKEE (reference sequence). Assay: immunoSEQ multiplex PCR; the TCRdb copy retains only in-frame clones and omits some. The sample includes roughly 43,000 clones, about 74% seen only once; the top ten take approximately 15%. Source: CD4+ T cells from PBMCs cultured with HCoV-OC43 spike peptides, taken after COVID-19 vaccination. The subset was: HCoV-OC43 spike overlapping peptide pool stimulation. V gene TRBV5-5 combines with J gene TRBJ1-6; D is ambiguous. The clonotype comes from a human donor who received a COVID-19 vaccine. This chain's CDR3 is CASSLVQMSSYNSPLHF. The CDR3 nucleotides read TGTGCCAGCAGCTTGGTCCAGATGAGCTCCTATAATTCACCCCTCCACTTT.